This T cell receptor beta chain is from a study of T cells in Graves' hyperthyroidism and ophthalmopathy. The V gene's germline CDR1 is DFQATT and CDR2 SNEGSKA (reference sequence). This CDR3 comprises 14 residues. Trimming at V came to 4 bases and at J to 8 bases, leaving 11 bases not matched to a gene. Regions amplified from RNA transcripts were the TCR beta CDR3 regions. TCR CDR3 regions were first amplified by RT-PCR with HTBI primers. MiXCR, applied by TCRdb to the multiplex PCR reads, yields one record per CDR3 protein. The sample contains about 400,000 distinct CDR3 sequences, approximately 13% of which appear only once.

The rearrangement joins TRBV20-1 to TRBJ2-1, with 7 bases aligning to TRBD1. Sequencing was carried out using blood. This receptor was taken from a woman younger than 35 with Graves' hyperthyroidism. The CDR3 region is CSANDREVSYEQFF. The DNA for the CDR3 is TGCAGTGCTAATGACAGGGAAGTGTCCTATGAGCAGTTCTTC.